The 6 T cell receptor beta chains listed next were all sequenced from one sample in a study of T-cell memory formation after mild COVID-19 (dated by TCRdb to the early 2020s). Library method: 5' RACE. Instrument used: Illumina NovaSeq 6000. In TCRdb, the public reads were trimmed at Q25 with fastp and aligned with MiXCR, with productive beta chains retained. Records with the same CDR3 protein are collapsed into one entry carrying the most frequent genes and DNA. The sample data list some 450,000 distinct CDR3 sequences, and roughly 18% of these were observed just once. About 22% of the sample is held by the ten biggest clonotypes. The specimen sequenced was PBMCs or a T cell subset sorted from them (not recorded which). These TCRs come from a man in his late teens or twenties who had mild COVID-19 (a few samples of this study predate the infection). The sample titles of this study are shuffled in the database, so cell type and time point are left out; the donor was told from shared clones.

This chain uses TRBV5-1 with TRBJ2-3, with D perhaps matching TRBD1 (6 bases). Looked up from germline, CDR1 is SGHRS and CDR2 is YFSETQ. CDR3 length equals 15 residues. Trimming removed 6 bases from V and 0 bases from J, with 14 bases in between. Written as DNA, the CDR3 is TGCGCCAGCATGAATAGAGGACAGAGCACAGATACGCAGTATTTT. Translating it yields CASMNRGQSTDTQYF. Full variable domain (outside the CDR3, taken from reference TRBV5-1 and TRBJ2-3): KAGVTQTPRYLIKTRGQQVTLSCSPISGHRSVSWYQQTPGQGLQFLFEYFSETQRNKGNFPGRFSGRQFSNSRSEMNVSTLELGDSALYLCASMNRGQSTDTQYFGPGTRLTVL.

This clonotype was observed a few times. The CDR3 DNA sequence: TGTGCCAGCTCACCATCGGTAGGGGAGAAGACCCAGTACTTC. The encoded protein is CASSPSVGEKTQYF. This chain connects TRBV18 to TRBJ2-5; D tentatively fits TRBD1 or TRBD2 (5 bases each). CDR3 length equals 14 residues. Trimming took 2 bases from V and 6 from J, leaving 13 bases between them. Germline V gene sequence: CDR1 KGHSH, CDR2 LQKENI.

The sample holds many counts of this clonotype. The V gene is TRBV7-8, the J gene TRBJ2-5, with 10 bases lining up with TRBD2. CDR1 and CDR2 (germline): SGHVS, FQNEAQ. V was pared by 6 bases and J by 4 bases, with 2 bases of the junction left unmatched. The CDR3 extends over 13 amino acids. The CDR3 loop reads CASSERGGETQYF. CDR3 in DNA: TGTGCCAGCAGTGAGCGGGGGGGAGAGACCCAGTACTTC.

The V gene is TRBV27, the J gene TRBJ2-7; the D gene is possibly TRBD1 (6 bases). The V gene lost 5 bases and the J gene lost 2 bases, with 13 bases spanning the gap. This CDR3 region has 14 residues. The germline gives CDR1 MNHEY, CDR2 SMNVEV (reference sequence). In DNA form, the CDR3 reads TGTGCCAGCAGTGCCTCGCAGGGGACCTACGAGCAGTACTTC. Protein sequence: CASSASQGTYEQYF.

This CDR3 is CASSLVRTAVITEAFF. The CDR3 DNA reads as TGCGCCAGCAGCTTGGTAAGGACAGCCGTCATCACTGAAGCTTTCTTT. V gene TRBV5-1 combines with J gene TRBJ1-1, with a weak D call TRBD1 (6 bases). Looked up from germline, CDR1 is SGHRS and CDR2 is YFSETQ. The CDR3 loop spans 16 amino acids. V gave up 0 bases and J gave up 4 bases, with 16 bases separating them.

This clonotype was recorded a few times. This rearrangement joins TRBV6-5 to TRBJ1-1; 8 bases fit TRBD1. Germline V gene sequence: CDR1 MNHEY, CDR2 SVGAGI. With V trimmed by 0 bases and J by 0 bases, 3 bases remained unmatched. This CDR3 is 16 amino acids long. CDR3 nucleotides: TGTGCCAGCAGTTACTCACAGGGGGAAGTGAACACTGAAGCTTTCTTT. Amino acids: CASSYSQGEVNTEAFF.